These 29 T cell receptor beta chains came from one sample sequenced in a study of blood T cell repertoires in COVID-19. TCRdb's table, derived via immunoSEQ multiplex PCR, lists solely in-frame clones and lacks some. The sample contains some 520,000 clones, approximately 92% of which appear only once. Sample: peripheral blood. The receptors originated from a man aged 18 to 30 with COVID-19, enrolled during active disease.

The chain carries TRBV7-8 and TRBJ2-7; 7 bases fit TRBD2. Germline CDR1 SGHVS, CDR2 FQNEAQ. The CDR3 is 15 residues long. J was trimmed by 7 bases and V by 4 bases; bases with no gene match: 13. In DNA form, the CDR3 reads TGTGCCAGCAGCTATAAAGGACTAGAATCGGGGGAGCAGTACTTC. It encodes CASSYKGLESGEQYF.

V gene TRBV10-2 combines with J gene TRBJ2-1, with D possibly being TRBD2 (5 bases). The V and J ends lost 0 bases and 9 bases respectively, with 12 bases between them. Per germline, CDR1 WSHSY and CDR2 SAAADI. This CDR3 has 14 amino acids. In DNA form, the CDR3 reads TGCGCCAGCAGTGAGTCGATGGGAGCGGTTGAGCAGTTCTTC. Amino acid sequence: CASSESMGAVEQFF.

The chain recombines TRBV3-1 (or the pseudogene TRBV3-2) with TRBJ2-2, with D possibly TRBD2 on 5 matching bases. Trimming removed 1 base from V and 5 bases from J, with 11 bases in between. Germline assignment: CDR1 LGHDT and CDR2 YNNKEL (reference sequence). The CDR3 has 15 residues. The CDR3 DNA reads as TGTGCCAGCAGCCAAGCGGGGTTGAGTACCGGGGAGCTGTTTTTT. Its protein is CASSQAGLSTGELFF.

V is TRBV5-4 and J is TRBJ2-3; 7 bases fit TRBD2. This CDR3 is built from 19 residues. Trimming cost V 1 base and J 6 bases; bases outside gene matches: 20. Germline V gene lookup returns CDR1 SGHNT and CDR2 YYREEE (reference sequence). The CDR3: CASSLPVGASGTLVDTQYF. The CDR3 coding sequence is TGTGCCAGCAGCTTGCCGGTGGGCGCTAGCGGAACACTTGTGGATACGCAGTATTTT.

The rearrangement joins TRBV30 to TRBJ1-1; possible D gene TRBD1, 5 bases. CDR1 GTSNPN and CDR2 SVGIG come from the germline V gene (reference sequence). There are 13 residues in the CDR3. Trimming cost V 4 bases and J 0 bases, with 9 bases left between them. The CDR3 bases are TGTGCCTGGACCGGACACCTGAACACTGAAGCTTTCTTT. It codes for CAWTGHLNTEAFF.

The chain has TRBV5-1 and TRBJ1-4; TRBD1 matches 8 bases. In germline, CDR1 is SGHRS, CDR2 YFSETQ. Trimming cost V 0 bases and J 7 bases; bases outside gene matches: 11. The CDR3 covers 17 residues. CDR3 sequence: CASSLGYRQGLGEKLFF. The CDR3 coding sequence is TGCGCCAGCAGCTTGGGGTACCGACAGGGGTTGGGTGAAAAACTGTTTTTT.

V usage is TRBV18 and J usage is TRBJ2-1; D is perhaps TRBD1 (5 bases). Germline V gene lookup returns CDR1 KGHSH and CDR2 LQKENI. V gave up 8 bases and J gave up 10 bases, with 15 bases separating them. The CDR3 is 12 amino acids. The CDR3 loop is CASDQGSPEQFF. CDR3 nucleotide sequence: TGTGCCAGCGACCAGGGCAGCCCCGAGCAGTTCTTC. Supplemented by reference TRBV18 and TRBJ2-1, the full variable domain reads NAGVMQNPRHLVRRRGQEARLRCSPMKGHSHVYWYRQLPEEGLKFMVYLQKENIIDESGMPKERFSAEFPKEGPSILRIQQVVRGDSAAYFCASDQGSPEQFFGPGTRLTVL.

This clone appeared a few times. Other nucleotide sequences in the sample specify the same CDR3. The chain carries TRBV18 and TRBJ2-7, with 8 nucleotides matching TRBD1. The V gene's germline CDR1 is KGHSH and CDR2 LQKENI. CDR3 length equals 14 residues. V gave up 3 bases and J gave up 1 base; unmatched junction bases: 2. CDR3 in amino acids: CASSPGTGSYEQYF. The CDR3 DNA is TGTGCCAGCTCACCCGGGACAGGATCCTACGAGCAGTACTTC.

CDR3 DNA sequence: TGTGCCAGCAGCCACAGGGGGACGACCGGGGAGCTGTTTTTT. Its translation: CASSHRGTTGELFF. J is TRBJ2-2 and V is TRBV3-1 (or the pseudogene TRBV3-2); 7 nucleotides line up with TRBD1. The germline V gene encodes CDR1 LGHDT and CDR2 YNNKEL (reference sequence). The CDR3 is made up of 14 amino acids. Trimming cost V 3 bases and J 5 bases; bases outside gene matches: 3.

The chain is built from TRBV5-1 and TRBJ1-4; tentatively, D is TRBD1 (6 bases). Trimming cost V 4 bases and J 8 bases, with 12 bases left between them. The germline V gene encodes CDR1 SGHRS and CDR2 YFSETQ. CDR3 length: 13 amino acids. The CDR3 DNA sequence: TGCGCCAGCAGCAGGCGGACAGAAGAAAAACTGTTTTTT. Translation gives CASSRRTEEKLFF.

In DNA, the CDR3 is TGTGCCAGTAGTACTCACAGGGGCGCGGTAAATGAAAAACTGTTTTTT. Translation: CASSTHRGAVNEKLFF. This chain uses TRBV19 with TRBJ1-4; TRBD1 matches at 7 bases. The CDR3 runs 16 residues. Germline V gene data show CDR1 as LNHDA and CDR2 as SQIVND (reference sequence). V gave up 4 bases and J gave up 5 bases; unmatched junction bases: 10.

The chain joins TRBV3-1 (or the pseudogene TRBV3-2) to TRBJ2-1; 11 bases are a match to TRBD2. Unmatched junction bases numbered 7, after V lost 2 bases and J lost 13 bases. Per the germline V gene, CDR1 is LGHDT and CDR2 is YNNKEL (reference sequence). This CDR3 region has 14 residues. The CDR3 loop is CASSQMGLAVFQFF. The CDR3 DNA follows: TGTGCCAGCAGCCAAATGGGACTAGCGGTTTTTCAGTTCTTC.

The rearrangement links TRBV5-4 to TRBJ1-3; D call uncertain. The CDR3 has 15 amino acids. Germline CDR1 reads SGHNT; CDR2 reads YYREEE (reference sequence). V lost 2 bases and J lost 4, with 13 bases in between. CDR3: CASSFAGEAGNTIYF. As DNA, the CDR3 is TGTGCCAGCAGCTTTGCGGGTGAAGCCGGAAACACCATATATTTT.

This clone occurred once. V gene TRBV7-2 combines with J gene TRBJ2-7; 7 bases match TRBD1. This CDR3 is built from 13 residues. CDR1 and CDR2 (germline): SGHTA, FQGNSA. The J segment lost 7 bases and the V segment lost 8 bases, leaving 11 bases of the junction unmatched. The CDR3 nucleotides are TGTGCCAGCTCACAGGGGCCCCTCTTGGAGCAGTACTTC. Translated, it gives CASSQGPLLEQYF.

This chain connects TRBV5-1 to TRBJ2-3; possible D gene TRBD1, 5 bases. Germline V CDR1 and CDR2: SGHRS, YFSETQ. The V gene lost 2 bases and the J gene lost 0 bases, with 13 bases spanning the gap. The CDR3 length is 16 residues. The chain's CDR3 is CASSFATGTSTDTQYF. For the CDR3, the DNA is TGCGCCAGCAGCTTCGCAACAGGTACTAGCACAGATACGCAGTATTTT.

This clone appeared once. The chain joins TRBV19 to TRBJ2-6; perhaps TRBD2 as D (5 bases). The CDR3 length is 16 residues. V lost 5 bases to trimming and J lost 0 bases, with 11 bases between them. The germline V gene has CDR1 LNHDA and CDR2 SQIVND (reference sequence). The CDR3 protein is CASSELGFSGANVLTF. CDR3 coding DNA: TGTGCCAGTAGTGAACTAGGGTTCTCTGGGGCCAACGTCCTGACTTTC.

Comment on this clone: At the DNA level, this CDR3 is encoded by other sequences in the same sample as well. J is TRBJ2-7 and V is TRBV12-5; D gene unclear. CDR3 length: 15 residues. Deletions cut 0 bases from V and 4 bases from J, with 13 bases between. Germline loops: CDR1 LGHNT, CDR2 FRNRAP. The CDR3 here is CASGLVLGSSYEQYF. DNA of the CDR3: TGTGCTAGTGGTTTGGTACTGGGCAGCTCTTACGAGCAGTACTTC.

The chain is built from TRBV12-5 and TRBJ2-3; unclear D gene. The germline gives CDR1 LGHNT, CDR2 FRNRAP. The CDR3 length is 14 residues. Trimming shortened V by 2 bases and J by 2 bases, and 8 bases separated the two germline ends. Written as DNA, the CDR3 is TGTGCTAGTGGTTTGTCCTCCCTCACAGATACGCAGTATTTT. Amino acid sequence: CASGLSSLTDTQYF.

The J gene is TRBJ2-1, the V gene TRBV24-1, with D possibly TRBD1 on 6 matching bases. The ends were cut back, 7 bases at V and 6 bases at J, with 21 bases in the middle. Germline CDR1 reads KGHDR; CDR2 reads SFDVKD. The CDR3 has 16 residues. CDR3 sequence (DNA): TGTGCCACCAGCGGACAGCGCCTAGGACCGCTCAATGAGCAGTTCTTC. Protein sequence: CATSGQRLGPLNEQFF.

V usage is TRBV19 and J usage is TRBJ2-5; a weak D match, TRBD1 (7 bases). Germline CDR1 is LNHDA and CDR2 is SQIVND (reference sequence). The CDR3 totals 17 residues. Trimming took off 9 bases at V and 8 bases at J, with 31 bases between the two ends. The CDR3 sequence is CASYPGRGRQGLETQYF. CDR3 nucleotides: TGTGCCAGCTACCCGGGGCGGGGTCGACAGGGCCTGGAAACCCAGTACTTC.

The chain uses TRBV7-9 and TRBJ1-2; TRBD1 might be the D (6 bases). This CDR3 is built from 13 residues. The V end lost 6 bases, the J end lost 3 bases, and 11 bases lay between the germline ends. The germline CDR1 and CDR2 sequences are SEHNR and FQNEAQ (reference sequence). CDR3 DNA: TGTGCCAGCAGACTACAGGGCGACTATGGCTACACCTTC. This translates into CASRLQGDYGYTF. The whole variable domain, filled in from reference TRBV7-9 and TRBJ1-2, reads DTGVSQNPRHKITKRGQNVTFRCDPISEHNRLYWYRQTLGQGPEFLTYFQNEAQLEKSRLLSDRFSAERPKGSFSTLEIQRTEQGDSAMYLCASRLQGDYGYTFGSGTRLTVV.

The chain uses TRBV5-4 and TRBJ2-5; D perhaps matches TRBD1 (6 bases). The length of the CDR3 is 15 residues. Germline V gene lookup returns CDR1 SGHNT and CDR2 YYREEE (reference sequence). Trimming removed 0 bases from V and 7 bases from J, with 16 bases in between. The CDR3 coding sequence is TGTGCCAGCAGCTTGGCCTCGGCAGGGGTGGGGACCCAGTACTTC. It yields the protein CASSLASAGVGTQYF.

This rearrangement joins TRBV29-1 to TRBJ2-7, with a weak D call TRBD2 (6 bases). Germline CDR1 SQVTM, CDR2 ANQGSEA. CDR3 length: 15 amino acids. The V end was cut by 1 base, the J end by 1 base, with 14 bases between. CDR3 nucleotides: TGCAGCGTTGAAGGCAGGGCGGGGCAATCCTACGAGCAGTACTTC. Encoded protein: CSVEGRAGQSYEQYF.

The chain employs TRBV3-1 (or the pseudogene TRBV3-2) and TRBJ1-4; TRBD1 agrees at 7 bases. Germline V gene sequence: CDR1 LGHDT, CDR2 YNNKEL (reference sequence). Trimming cost V 4 bases and J 6 bases; bases outside gene matches: 8. The CDR3 contains 15 residues. CDR3 in DNA: TGTGCCAGCAGCCCGCGGGACAGCGAACATGAAAAACTGTTTTTT. Protein product: CASSPRDSEHEKLFF.

The CDR3 nucleotides are TGTGCCAGCAGTACTTGGACTGTCAACTCAAACGAGCAGTTCTTC. Protein product: CASSTWTVNSNEQFF. The V call is TRBV7-8, the J call TRBJ2-1; TRBD2 might be the D (5 bases). The V end was cut by 6 bases, the J end by 10 bases, with 22 bases between. Germline V lookup: CDR1 SGHVS, CDR2 FQNEAQ. This CDR3 region has 15 residues. The variable domain in full, with the rest retrieved from reference TRBV7-8 and TRBJ2-1, is GAGVSQSPRYKVAKRGQDVALRCDPISGHVSLFWYQQALGQGPEFLTYFQNEAQLDKSGLPSDRFFAERPEGSVSTLKIQRTQQEDSAVYLCASSTWTVNSNEQFFGPGTRLTVL.

The chain recombines TRBV6-5 with TRBJ2-1; TRBD2 aligns across 11 bases. CDR1 is MNHEY and CDR2 is SVGAGI in the germline V gene. The length of the CDR3 is 16 residues. With 2 bases clipped from V and 8 bases from J, the junction kept 8 bases outside the gene matches. The DNA of the CDR3 is TGTGCCAGCAGTTACCAGGCTAGCGGGAGGTTGTATGAGCAGTTCTTC. Protein product: CASSYQASGRLYEQFF.

The gene calls are TRBV12-3 or TRBV12-4 and TRBJ2-7; D is ambiguous. V lost 2 bases and J 3 bases, leaving 8 bases between the germline ends. This CDR3 is 13 amino acids long. The CDR3 sequence: CASSLLPGYEQYF. Written as DNA, the CDR3 is TGTGCCAGCAGTTTACTTCCAGGCTACGAGCAGTACTTC.

The chain is built from TRBV6-5 and TRBJ2-7, with a tentative D call TRBD2 (6 bases). The germline V gene encodes CDR1 MNHEY and CDR2 SVGAGI. Trimming pared 0 bases from V and 3 bases from J, leaving 9 bases between. This CDR3 has 14 residues. CDR3 DNA: TGTGCCAGCAGTTACTCGGGGGACTTCTACGAGCAGTACTTC. Its protein is CASSYSGDFYEQYF.

V and J are TRBV7-9 and TRBJ1-2, with TRBD1 as a possible D gene (5 bases). The CDR3 loop spans 14 amino acids. Germline V CDR1 and CDR2: SEHNR, FQNEAQ (reference sequence). The V end was cut by 2 bases, the J end by 7 bases, with 14 bases between. CDR3 DNA sequence: TGTGCCAGCAGCTTACAGGGCGGTGTTGGTGGCTACACCTTC. Amino acid sequence: CASSLQGGVGGYTF.